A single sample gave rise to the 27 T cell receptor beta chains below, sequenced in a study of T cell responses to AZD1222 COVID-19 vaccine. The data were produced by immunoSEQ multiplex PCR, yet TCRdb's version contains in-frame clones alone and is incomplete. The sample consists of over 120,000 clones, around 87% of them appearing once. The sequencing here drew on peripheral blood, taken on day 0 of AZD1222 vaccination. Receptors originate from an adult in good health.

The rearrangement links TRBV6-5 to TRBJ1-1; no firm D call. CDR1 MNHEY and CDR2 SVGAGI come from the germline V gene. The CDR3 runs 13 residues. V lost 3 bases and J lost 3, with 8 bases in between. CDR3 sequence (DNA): TGTGCCAGCAGTTATGGACCGCACACTGAAGCTTTCTTT. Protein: CASSYGPHTEAFF.

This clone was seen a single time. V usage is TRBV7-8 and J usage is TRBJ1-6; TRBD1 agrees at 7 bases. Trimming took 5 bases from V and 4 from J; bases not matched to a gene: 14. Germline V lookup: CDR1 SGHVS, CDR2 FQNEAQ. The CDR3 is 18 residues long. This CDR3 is CASSLFVRQGSYNSPLHF. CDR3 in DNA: TGTGCCAGCAGCCTATTTGTTCGACAGGGCTCATATAATTCACCCCTCCACTTT.

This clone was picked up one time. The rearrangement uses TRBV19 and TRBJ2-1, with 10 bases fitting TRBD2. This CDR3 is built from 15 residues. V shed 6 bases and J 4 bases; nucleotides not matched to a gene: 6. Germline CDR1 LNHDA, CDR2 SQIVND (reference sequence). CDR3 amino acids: CASSPTSGSYNEQFF. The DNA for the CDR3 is TGTGCCAGTAGCCCGACTAGCGGGTCTTACAATGAGCAGTTCTTC.

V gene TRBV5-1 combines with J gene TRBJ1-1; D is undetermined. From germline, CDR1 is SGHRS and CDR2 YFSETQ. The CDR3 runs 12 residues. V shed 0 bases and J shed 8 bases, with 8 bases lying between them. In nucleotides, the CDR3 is TGCGCCAGCAGCTTGGTTTTAGGCGAAGCTTTCTTT. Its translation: CASSLVLGEAFF.

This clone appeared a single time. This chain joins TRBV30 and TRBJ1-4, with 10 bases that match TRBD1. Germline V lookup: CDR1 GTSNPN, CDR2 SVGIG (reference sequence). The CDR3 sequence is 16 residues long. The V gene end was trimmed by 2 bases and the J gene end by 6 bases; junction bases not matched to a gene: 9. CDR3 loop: CAWSPPGTGVYEKLFF. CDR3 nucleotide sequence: TGTGCCTGGAGTCCCCCCGGGACAGGGGTTTATGAAAAACTGTTTTTT.

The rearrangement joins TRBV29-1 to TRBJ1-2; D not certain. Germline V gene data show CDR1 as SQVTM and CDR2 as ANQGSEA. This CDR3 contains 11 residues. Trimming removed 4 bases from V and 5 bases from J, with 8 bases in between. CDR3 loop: CSVGESYGYTF. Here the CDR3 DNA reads TGCAGCGTTGGAGAGTCTTATGGCTACACCTTC.

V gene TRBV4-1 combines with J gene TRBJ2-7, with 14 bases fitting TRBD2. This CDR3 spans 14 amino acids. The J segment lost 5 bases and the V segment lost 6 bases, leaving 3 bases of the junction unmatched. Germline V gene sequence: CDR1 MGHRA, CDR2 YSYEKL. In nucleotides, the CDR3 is TGCGCCAGCAGGTCGGGACTAGCGGGAGACGAGCAGTACTTC. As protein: CASRSGLAGDEQYF.

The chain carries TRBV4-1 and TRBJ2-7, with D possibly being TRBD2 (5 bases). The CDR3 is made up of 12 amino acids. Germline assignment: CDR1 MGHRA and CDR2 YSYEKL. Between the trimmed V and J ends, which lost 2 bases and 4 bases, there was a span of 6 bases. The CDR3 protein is CASSQRGYEQYF. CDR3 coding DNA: TGCGCCAGCAGCCAACGGGGATACGAGCAGTACTTC.

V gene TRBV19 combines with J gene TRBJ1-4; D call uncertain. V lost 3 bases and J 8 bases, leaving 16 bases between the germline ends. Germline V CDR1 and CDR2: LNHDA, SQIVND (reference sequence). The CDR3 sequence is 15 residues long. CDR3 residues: CASSISRQGNEKLFF. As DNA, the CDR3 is TGTGCCAGTAGTATCTCGCGGCAAGGGAACGAAAAACTGTTTTTT.

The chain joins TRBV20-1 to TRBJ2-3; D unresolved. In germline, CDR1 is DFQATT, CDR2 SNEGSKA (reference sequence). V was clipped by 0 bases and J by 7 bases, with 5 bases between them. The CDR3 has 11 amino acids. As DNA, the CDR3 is TGCAGTGCTAGAGATCGGAATACGCAGTATTTT. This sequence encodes CSARDRNTQYF.

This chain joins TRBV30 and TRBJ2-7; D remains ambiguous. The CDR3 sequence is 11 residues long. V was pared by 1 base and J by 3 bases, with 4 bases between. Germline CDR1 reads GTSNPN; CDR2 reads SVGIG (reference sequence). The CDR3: CAWSAVYEQYF. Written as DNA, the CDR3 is TGTGCCTGGAGTGCCGTCTACGAGCAGTACTTC.

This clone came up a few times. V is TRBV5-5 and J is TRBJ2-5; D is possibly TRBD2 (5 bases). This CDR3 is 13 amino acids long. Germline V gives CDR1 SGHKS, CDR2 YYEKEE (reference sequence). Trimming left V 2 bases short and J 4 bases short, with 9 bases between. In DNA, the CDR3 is TGTGCCAGCAGCTTTGACTATCGAGAGACCCAGTACTTC. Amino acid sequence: CASSFDYRETQYF.

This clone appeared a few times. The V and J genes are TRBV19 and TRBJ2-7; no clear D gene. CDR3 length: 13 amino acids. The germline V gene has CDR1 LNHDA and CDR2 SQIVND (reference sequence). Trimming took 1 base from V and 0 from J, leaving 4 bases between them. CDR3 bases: TGTGCCAGTAGTATAGTGGCCTCCTACGAGCAGTACTTC. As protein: CASSIVASYEQYF. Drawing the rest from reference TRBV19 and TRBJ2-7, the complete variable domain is DGGITQSPKYLFRKEGQNVTLSCEQNLNHDAMYWYRQDPGQGLRLIYYSQIVNDFQKGDIAEGYSVSREKKESFPLTVTSAQKNPTAFYLCASSIVASYEQYFGPGTRLTVT.

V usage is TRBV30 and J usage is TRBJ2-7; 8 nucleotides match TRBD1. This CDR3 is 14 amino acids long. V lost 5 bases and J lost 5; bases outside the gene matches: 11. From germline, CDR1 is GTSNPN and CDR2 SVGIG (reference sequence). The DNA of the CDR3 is TGTGCCTGGGCAGGGGGCGTACGTATCCACGAGCAGTACTTC. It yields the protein CAWAGGVRIHEQYF. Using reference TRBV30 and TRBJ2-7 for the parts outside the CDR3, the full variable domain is SQTIHQWPATLVQPVGSPLSLECTVEGTSNPNLYWYRQAAGRGLQLLFYSVGIGQISSEVPQNLSASRPQDRQFILSSKKLLLSDSGFYLCAWAGGVRIHEQYFGPGTRLTVT.

CDR3 nucleotide sequence: TGTGCCAGCAGTTTACGCGGGAGGATCTACGAGCAGTACTTC. Translation gives CASSLRGRIYEQYF. This chain connects TRBV28 to TRBJ2-7, with 8 nucleotides matching TRBD2. V lost 2 bases and J lost 3; bases outside the gene matches: 3. Per the germline V gene, CDR1 is MDHEN and CDR2 is SYDVKM. The CDR3 contains 14 residues.

CDR3: CASSARPRVENIQYF. CDR3 sequence (DNA): TGTGCCAGCAGCGCGCGTCCTAGGGTGGAAAACATTCAGTACTTC. The genes are TRBV3-1 (or the pseudogene TRBV3-2) and TRBJ2-4, with D unclear. V gave up 5 bases and J gave up 5 bases, with 16 bases separating them. Germline assignment: CDR1 LGHDT and CDR2 YNNKEL (reference sequence). The CDR3 has 15 amino acids.

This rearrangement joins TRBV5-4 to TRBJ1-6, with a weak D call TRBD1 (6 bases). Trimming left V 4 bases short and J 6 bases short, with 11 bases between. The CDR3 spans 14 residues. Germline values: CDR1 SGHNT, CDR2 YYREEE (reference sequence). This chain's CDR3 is CASSLQGINSPLHF. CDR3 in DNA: TGTGCCAGCAGCCTACAGGGAATTAATTCACCCCTCCACTTT.

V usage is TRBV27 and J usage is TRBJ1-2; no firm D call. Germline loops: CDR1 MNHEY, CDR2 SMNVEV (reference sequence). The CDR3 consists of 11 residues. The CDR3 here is CATGRTNGYTF. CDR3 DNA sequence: TGTGCTACCGGACGGACTAATGGCTACACCTTC.

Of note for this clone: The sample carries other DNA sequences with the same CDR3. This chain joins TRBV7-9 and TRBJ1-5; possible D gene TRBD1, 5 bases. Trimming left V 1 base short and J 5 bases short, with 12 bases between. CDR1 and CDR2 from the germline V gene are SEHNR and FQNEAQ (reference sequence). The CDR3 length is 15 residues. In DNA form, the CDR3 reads TGTGCCAGCAGCTTAGGTGGGGCCGGGGATCAGCCCCAGCATTTT. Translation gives CASSLGGAGDQPQHF. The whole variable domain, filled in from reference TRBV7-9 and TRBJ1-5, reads DTGVSQNPRHKITKRGQNVTFRCDPISEHNRLYWYRQTLGQGPEFLTYFQNEAQLEKSRLLSDRFSAERPKGSFSTLEIQRTEQGDSAMYLCASSLGGAGDQPQHFGDGTRLSIL.

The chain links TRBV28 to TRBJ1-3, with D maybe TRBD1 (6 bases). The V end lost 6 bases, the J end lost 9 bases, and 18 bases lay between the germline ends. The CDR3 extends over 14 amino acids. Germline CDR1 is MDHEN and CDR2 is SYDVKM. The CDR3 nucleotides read TGTGCCAGCAGCCTCTCCACAGGGATTATCACCATATATTTT. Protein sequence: CASSLSTGIITIYF.

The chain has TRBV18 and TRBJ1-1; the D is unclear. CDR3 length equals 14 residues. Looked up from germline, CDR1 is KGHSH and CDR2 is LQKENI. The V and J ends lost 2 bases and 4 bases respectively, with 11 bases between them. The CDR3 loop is CASSPGPTGTEAFF. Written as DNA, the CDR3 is TGTGCCAGCTCACCAGGGCCGACGGGCACTGAAGCTTTCTTT.

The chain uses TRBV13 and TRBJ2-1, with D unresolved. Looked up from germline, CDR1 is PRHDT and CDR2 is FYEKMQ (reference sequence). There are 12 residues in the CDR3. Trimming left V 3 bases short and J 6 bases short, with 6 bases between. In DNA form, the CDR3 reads TGTGCCAGCAGCTTCCTTGGCAATGAGCAGTTCTTC. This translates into CASSFLGNEQFF.

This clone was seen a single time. CDR3 protein: CASSLGTGDYGYTF. CDR3 DNA sequence: TGCGCCAGCAGCTTGGGGACAGGGGACTATGGCTACACCTTC. V and J are TRBV5-1 and TRBJ1-2; 9 bases align to TRBD1. The length of the CDR3 is 14 residues. CDR1 SGHRS and CDR2 YFSETQ come from the germline V gene. The V segment lost 0 bases and the J segment 3 bases; nucleotides outside the gene matches: 0. Based on the CDR3 plus reference TRBV5-1 and TRBJ1-2, the full variable domain is KAGVTQTPRYLIKTRGQQVTLSCSPISGHRSVSWYQQTPGQGLQFLFEYFSETQRNKGNFPGRFSGRQFSNSRSEMNVSTLELGDSALYLCASSLGTGDYGYTFGSGTRLTVV.

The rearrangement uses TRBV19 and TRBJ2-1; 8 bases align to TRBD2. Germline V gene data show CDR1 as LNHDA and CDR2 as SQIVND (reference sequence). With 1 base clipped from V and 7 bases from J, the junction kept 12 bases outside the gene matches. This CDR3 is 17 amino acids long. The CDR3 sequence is CASSIAPWTGGGNEQFF. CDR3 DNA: TGTGCCAGTAGTATAGCCCCCTGGACGGGAGGGGGGAATGAGCAGTTCTTC.

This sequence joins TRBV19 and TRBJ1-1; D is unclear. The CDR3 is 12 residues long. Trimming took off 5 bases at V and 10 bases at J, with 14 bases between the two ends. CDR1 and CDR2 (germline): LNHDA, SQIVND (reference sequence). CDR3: CASSFVTSRAFF. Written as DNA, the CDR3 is TGTGCCAGTAGTTTCGTGACTTCTCGAGCTTTCTTT. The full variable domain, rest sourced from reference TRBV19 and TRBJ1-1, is DGGITQSPKYLFRKEGQNVTLSCEQNLNHDAMYWYRQDPGQGLRLIYYSQIVNDFQKGDIAEGYSVSREKKESFPLTVTSAQKNPTAFYLCASSFVTSRAFFGQGTRLTVV.

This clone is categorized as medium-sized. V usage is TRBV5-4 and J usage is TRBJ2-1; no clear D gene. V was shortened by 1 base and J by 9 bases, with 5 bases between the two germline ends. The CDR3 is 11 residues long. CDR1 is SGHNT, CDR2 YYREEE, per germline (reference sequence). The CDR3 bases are TGTGCCAGCAGCTTGACGGGTGAGCAGTTCTTC. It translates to CASSLTGEQFF.

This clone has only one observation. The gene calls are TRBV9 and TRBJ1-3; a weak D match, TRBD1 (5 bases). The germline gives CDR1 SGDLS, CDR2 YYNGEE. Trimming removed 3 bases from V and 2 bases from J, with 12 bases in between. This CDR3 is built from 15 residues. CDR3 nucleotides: TGTGCCAGCAGCGCTCGCCCAGGGACTGGAAACACCATATATTTT. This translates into CASSARPGTGNTIYF.